Reported below is one T cell receptor (beta chain). The data stem from a study of T cells in Graves' hyperthyroidism and ophthalmopathy. Study-level background: Peripheral blood was collected at initial diagnosis, before any treatment.

Active moderate-to-severe ophthalmopathy, Clinical Activity Score at least 3, NOSPECS at least 4, under 3 months' duration. Using RNA transcripts as the source, TCR beta CDR3 regions were amplified. HTBI primers drove first-round RT-PCR of the TCR CDR3. One entry per CDR3 protein results from TCRdb running MiXCR on the multiplex PCR reads. This sample carries roughly 280,000 distinct CDR3 sequences, over 15% of them seen once, and the ten largest clones take approximately 60%. V was clipped by 7 bases and J by 2 bases, with 18 bases between them. This CDR3 has 16 amino acids. The germline gives CDR1 MGHRA, CDR2 YSYEKL.

V is TRBV4-1 and J is TRBJ1-5; no firm D call. The sequence was obtained from an older woman with Graves' ophthalmopathy. The source material was blood. DNA for the CDR3: TGCGCCAGCAACCGAGAGCCCGGGATGGGCAATCAGCCCCAGCATTTT. It codes for CASNREPGMGNQPQHF.